Each of the 31 T cell receptor beta chains below was sequenced from the same sample in a study of blood T cell repertoires in COVID-19. The protocol was immunoSEQ multiplex PCR, while the TCRdb copy is restricted to in-frame clones and leaves out a portion. The table records approximately 300,000 clones, approximately 85% of them present only once. Sample: peripheral blood. The receptors were gathered from a human donor with COVID-19, enrolled during active disease. The donor label of this sample is uncertain.

In DNA form, the CDR3 reads TGTGCCAGCAGTCCCACCGGGGGGACAGGGGATTCACCCCTCCACTTT. This gives the protein CASSPTGGTGDSPLHF. This chain links TRBV25-1 with TRBJ1-6; 10 positions match TRBD1. J was trimmed by 8 bases and V by 5 bases; bases with no gene match: 9. Germline V gene data show CDR1 as MGHDK and CDR2 as SYGVNS. This CDR3 has 16 residues.

The chain uses TRBV15 and TRBJ2-7; D might be TRBD2 (5 bases). Germline V gives CDR1 LNHNV, CDR2 YYDKDF (reference sequence). This CDR3 is built from 16 residues. V shed 1 base and J shed 2 bases, with 15 bases lying between them. CDR3 region: CATSRGAGLTTYEQYF. The CDR3 nucleotides are TGTGCCACCAGCAGAGGTGCGGGCCTAACTACCTACGAGCAGTACTTC.

The chain couples TRBV28 to TRBJ1-5, with a weak D call TRBD1 (5 bases). The CDR3 totals 14 residues. V was shortened by 6 bases and J by 0 bases, with 9 bases between the two germline ends. Germline lookup yields CDR1 MDHEN and CDR2 SYDVKM. In DNA form, the CDR3 reads TGTGCCAGCAGGCGGGGGGTTAGCAATCAGCCCCAGCATTTT. This translates into CASRRGVSNQPQHF. Supplemented by reference TRBV28 and TRBJ1-5, the full variable domain reads DVKVTQSSRYLVKRTGEKVFLECVQDMDHENMFWYRQDPGLGLRLIYFSYDVKMKEKGDIPEGYSVSREKKERFSLILESASTNQTSMYLCASRRGVSNQPQHFGDGTRLSIL.

This chain connects TRBV6-5 to TRBJ1-6; TRBD1 aligns across 9 bases. Germline V lookup: CDR1 MNHEY, CDR2 SVGAGI. V shed 6 bases and J 6 bases; nucleotides not matched to a gene: 6. This CDR3 is 15 amino acids long. Written as DNA, the CDR3 is TGTGCCAGCAGGCGAGGGACAGGGAGTAATTCACCCCTCCACTTT. Amino acids: CASRRGTGSNSPLHF.

The rearrangement joins TRBV7-2 to TRBJ2-5, with unresolved D. The CDR3 extends over 14 amino acids. Deletions cut 1 base from V and 1 base from J, with 7 bases between. Germline V CDR1 and CDR2: SGHTA, FQGNSA. CDR3 loop: CASSLDTRQETQYF. CDR3 in DNA: TGTGCCAGCAGCTTAGACACACGCCAAGAGACCCAGTACTTC. The entire variable domain, with the rest obtained from reference TRBV7-2 and TRBJ2-5, is as follows: GAGVSQSPSNKVTEKGKDVELRCDPISGHTALYWYRQSLGQGLEFLIYFQGNSAPDKSGLPSDRFSAERTGGSVSTLTIQRTQQEDSAVYLCASSLDTRQETQYFGPGTRLLVL.

The J gene is TRBJ1-5, the V gene TRBV19; a weak D match, TRBD1 (5 bases). The CDR3 loop spans 15 amino acids. Germline V gene sequence: CDR1 LNHDA, CDR2 SQIVND (reference sequence). The V and J ends lost 6 bases and 1 base respectively, with 13 bases between them. DNA for the CDR3: TGTGCCAGTAGCCCTGGGGGGGGGAGCAATCAGCCCCAGCATTTT. Protein: CASSPGGGSNQPQHF.

The chain has TRBV6-1 and TRBJ1-2; no clear D. The V end lost 1 base, the J end lost 4 bases, and 16 bases lay between the germline ends. The CDR3 has 16 amino acids. The V gene's germline CDR1 is MNHNS and CDR2 SASEGT. The CDR3 region has the DNA TGTGCCAGCAGTGAAGAGTATCCGGCAGGCGCCTATGGCTACACCTTC. Its translation is CASSEEYPAGAYGYTF.

The count of this clone is one. The rearrangement joins TRBV28 to TRBJ1-1, with 7 bases lining up with TRBD1. V trimming: 8 bases; J trimming: 4 bases; junction bases outside the gene matches: 10. The CDR3 is 14 amino acids. CDR1 is MDHEN and CDR2 is SYDVKM in the germline V gene. The CDR3 DNA reads TGTGCCAGCTTGCCAGGGGGTTTTAGCACTGAAGCTTTCTTT. Residues: CASLPGGFSTEAFF.

CDR3 nucleotides: TGTGCCACCAGCAGAGATATACAGGCCGGTCTGCAAGGCTACACCTTC. Protein product: CATSRDIQAGLQGYTF. The chain employs TRBV15 and TRBJ1-2, with a tentative D call TRBD1 (5 bases). The CDR3 has 16 amino acids. From germline, CDR1 is LNHNV and CDR2 YYDKDF (reference sequence). The V end lost 0 bases, the J end lost 8 bases, and 19 bases lay between the germline ends.

On this clone itself: A single base separates this from a much larger clone, so it may be a read error. The gene calls are TRBV6-6 and TRBJ2-1; 12 bases are a match to TRBD2. Germline trimming cut 8 bases from V and 11 bases from J; bases unmatched to any gene: 10. This CDR3 has 14 residues. CDR1 is MNHNY, CDR2 SVGAGI, per germline (reference sequence). The CDR3 nucleotides are TGTGCCAGCTTAGGGACTAGCGGGTGGAATAAGCAGTTCTTC. This translates into CASLGTSGWNKQFF.

This clone came up once. The CDR3 reads CATTKSSYNEQFF. In nucleotides, the CDR3 is TGTGCCACCACCAAGAGCTCCTACAATGAGCAGTTCTTC. This rearrangement joins TRBV28 to TRBJ2-1; D gene ambiguous. This CDR3 region has 13 residues. Germline V gene sequence: CDR1 MDHEN, CDR2 SYDVKM. V was trimmed by 10 bases and J by 0 bases, leaving 10 bases between them. Combining the CDR3 with reference TRBV28 and TRBJ2-1 gives the whole variable domain DVKVTQSSRYLVKRTGEKVFLECVQDMDHENMFWYRQDPGLGLRLIYFSYDVKMKEKGDIPEGYSVSREKKERFSLILESASTNQTSMYLCATTKSSYNEQFFGPGTRLTVL.

This sequence joins TRBV9 and TRBJ2-1; a weak D match, TRBD1 (8 bases). This CDR3 region has 16 residues. Trimming took off 4 bases at V and 0 bases at J, with 14 bases between the two ends. Germline CDR1 SGDLS, CDR2 YYNGEE. The DNA of the CDR3 is TGTGCCAGCAGCCCAGGGGGCGGGAGCTCCTACAATGAGCAGTTCTTC. This codes for CASSPGGGSSYNEQFF.

This sequence joins TRBV11-2 and TRBJ1-4; perhaps TRBD1 as D (5 bases). Per germline, CDR1 SGHAT and CDR2 FQNNGV. The CDR3 consists of 16 residues. Trimming removed 6 bases from V and 0 bases from J, with 14 bases in between. CDR3 DNA sequence: TGTGCCAGCAGAAGTGGGTCGGGGGCAACTAATGAAAAACTGTTTTTT. It codes for CASRSGSGATNEKLFF.

The V call is TRBV28, the J call TRBJ1-2, with D perhaps matching TRBD1 (6 bases). Looked up from germline, CDR1 is MDHEN and CDR2 is SYDVKM. V was trimmed by 4 bases and J by 4 bases, leaving 13 bases between them. This CDR3 has 14 amino acids. This CDR3 reads CASSSGVVSYGYTF. CDR3 nucleotide sequence: TGTGCCAGCAGTTCAGGGGTGGTGAGCTATGGCTACACCTTC.

The chain has TRBV10-3 and TRBJ1-2; 8 nucleotides agree with TRBD1. The CDR3 is 13 residues long. The V gene's germline CDR1 is ENHRY and CDR2 SYGVKD. The chain's CDR3 is CATLRQGNYGYTF. The CDR3 DNA follows: TGTGCGACACTTCGACAGGGGAACTATGGCTACACCTTC.

This chain joins TRBV30 and TRBJ2-2; 11 bases fit TRBD2. The CDR3 is 15 residues long. The J segment lost 5 bases and the V segment lost 1 base, leaving 3 bases of the junction unmatched. From germline, CDR1 is GTSNPN and CDR2 SVGIG (reference sequence). In DNA form, the CDR3 reads TGTGCCTGGAGTGGATTAGCGGGAGGGACCGGGGAGCTGTTTTTT. The encoded protein is CAWSGLAGGTGELFF.

Points on this clone: Other DNA sequences from this sample encode an identical CDR3 as well. The chain combines TRBV28 with TRBJ2-7; 7 nucleotides align to TRBD1. CDR3 length equals 13 residues. Trimming cost V 6 bases and J 2 bases; bases outside gene matches: 4. Germline-derived CDR1 and CDR2 are MDHEN and SYDVKM. CDR3 nucleotide sequence: TGTGCCAGCAGAAGGACAGGCACCTACGAGCAGTACTTC. Protein sequence: CASRRTGTYEQYF.

The J gene is TRBJ2-3, the V gene TRBV2, with D possibly TRBD1 on 6 matching bases. V was trimmed by 6 bases and J by 3 bases, leaving 10 bases between them. The CDR3 is 13 residues long. Germline V lookup: CDR1 SNHLY, CDR2 FYNNEI. The CDR3: CASRQGWTDTQYF. The CDR3 region has the DNA TGTGCCAGCAGACAGGGTTGGACAGATACGCAGTATTTT.

There are a few counts of this clone. V gene TRBV4-3 combines with J gene TRBJ1-4; 9 bases are shared with TRBD1. Germline CDR1 and CDR2: LGHNA and YSLEER. The CDR3 consists of 13 residues. V was clipped by 4 bases and J by 10 bases; unmatched bases: 4. The CDR3 sequence is CASSLETGGKLFF. The CDR3 coding sequence is TGCGCCAGCAGCCTAGAGACAGGGGGAAAACTGTTTTTT.

The chain combines TRBV30 with TRBJ2-7, with 10 bases identical to TRBD2. The germline gives CDR1 GTSNPN, CDR2 SVGIG (reference sequence). The junction had 4 bases not matched to a gene; V was cut back by 0 bases and J by 2 bases. The CDR3 has 15 residues. CDR3 in amino acids: CAWSVSLAGAYEQYF. In DNA form, the CDR3 reads TGTGCCTGGAGTGTAAGCCTAGCGGGAGCCTACGAGCAGTACTTC.

The rearrangement uses TRBV5-1 and TRBJ2-3, with 7 bases fitting TRBD2. Losses at the gene ends were 3 bases for V and 3 bases for J; bases not matched to a gene: 10. In germline, CDR1 is SGHRS, CDR2 YFSETQ. The CDR3 has 16 amino acids. The CDR3 sequence: CASSSRGERGTDTQYF. The CDR3 DNA reads TGCGCCAGCAGCTCCCGGGGGGAGCGGGGTACAGATACGCAGTATTTT.

The genes are TRBV28 and TRBJ1-2; 9 bases are shared with TRBD1. The CDR3 covers 14 residues. Germline V gives CDR1 MDHEN, CDR2 SYDVKM. J gave up 6 bases and V 2 bases, and 4 bases lay outside the gene matches. The CDR3 nucleotides are TGTGCCAGCAGTTTACCGGACAGGGGCAATGGCTACACCTTC. It is translated as CASSLPDRGNGYTF.

CDR3 sequence (DNA): TGTGCCAGCAGCTTAGAGGCGCCGGCGGCCATTAGCAATCAGCCCCAGCATTTT. It specifies CASSLEAPAAISNQPQHF. This chain links TRBV7-2 with TRBJ1-5; D not certain. Trimming removed 1 base from V and 0 bases from J, with 16 bases in between. Germline CDR1 is SGHTA and CDR2 is FQGNSA. The CDR3 is made up of 18 amino acids.

The V and J genes are TRBV2 and TRBJ2-3; D remains unclear. The V end lost 8 bases, the J end lost 0 bases, and 12 bases lay between the germline ends. CDR1 and CDR2 (germline): SNHLY, FYNNEI. This CDR3 region has 14 residues. The CDR3 DNA is TGTGCCAGCGGGCTTGGTGGTAGCACAGATACGCAGTATTTT. This sequence encodes CASGLGGSTDTQYF.

The genes are TRBV27 and TRBJ1-5; D is undetermined. Germline values: CDR1 MNHEY, CDR2 SMNVEV (reference sequence). This CDR3 contains 17 residues. The V gene lost 2 bases and the J gene lost 3 bases, with 17 bases spanning the gap. CDR3 residues: CASSLGQKVGPNQPQHF. The CDR3 coding sequence is TGTGCCAGCAGTTTAGGGCAGAAGGTTGGGCCCAATCAGCCCCAGCATTTT.

This clone was detected a few times. V is TRBV5-1 and J is TRBJ1-2, with TRBD1 as a possible D gene (6 bases). The germline CDR1 and CDR2 sequences are SGHRS and YFSETQ. This CDR3 has 15 residues. V lost 0 bases and J 3 bases, leaving 12 bases between the germline ends. Here the CDR3 reads CASSLVRGADYGYTF. CDR3 DNA: TGCGCCAGCAGCTTGGTTCGGGGGGCGGACTATGGCTACACCTTC.

The chain has TRBV24-1 and TRBJ1-5; tentative D call: TRBD1 (5 bases). Trimming shortened V by 4 bases and J by 9 bases, and 15 bases separated the two germline ends. The CDR3 totals 14 residues. Germline V gene data show CDR1 as KGHDR and CDR2 as SFDVKD. CDR3 bases: TGTGCCACCAGTGAGGGCAGAACGGGGGGGCCCCAGCATTTT. Translation gives CATSEGRTGGPQHF.

This chain uses TRBV30 with TRBJ1-1; D is uncertain. V was trimmed by 3 bases and J by 4 bases, leaving 12 bases between them. This CDR3 is built from 13 residues. The germline CDR1 and CDR2 sequences are GTSNPN and SVGIG (reference sequence). The CDR3 DNA follows: TGTGCCTGGAGGAGGCAGGAGGGCACTGAAGCTTTCTTT. This codes for CAWRRQEGTEAFF.

This clone occurred a few times. The rearrangement links TRBV3-1 (or the pseudogene TRBV3-2) to TRBJ1-1; 7 bases agree with TRBD1. The V gene end was trimmed by 1 base and the J gene end by 0 bases; junction bases not matched to a gene: 8. This CDR3 is built from 17 residues. CDR1 LGHDT and CDR2 YNNKEL come from the germline V gene (reference sequence). CDR3 DNA sequence: TGTGCCAGCAGCCAAGGACCCCAGACAGGGCTGAACACTGAAGCTTTCTTT. Its protein is CASSQGPQTGLNTEAFF.

The rearrangement joins TRBV4-1 to TRBJ2-1; D gene unclear. The CDR3 length is 12 residues. The V end lost 2 bases, the J end lost 7 bases, and 6 bases lay between the germline ends. Germline-derived CDR1 and CDR2 are MGHRA and YSYEKL. CDR3 loop: CASSQSPNEQFF. The CDR3 coding sequence is TGCGCCAGCAGCCAATCCCCTAATGAGCAGTTCTTC.

J is TRBJ2-1 and V is TRBV2; 11 bases are a match to TRBD2. This CDR3 region has 15 residues. Germline V gene sequence: CDR1 SNHLY, CDR2 FYNNEI. V was pared by 2 bases and J by 8 bases, with 5 bases of the junction left unmatched. CDR3 region: CASSELAGGVDEQFF. The CDR3, as DNA: TGTGCCAGCAGTGAACTAGCGGGAGGTGTGGATGAGCAGTTCTTC. Based on the CDR3 plus reference TRBV2 and TRBJ2-1, the full variable domain is EPEVTQTPSHQVTQMGQEVILRCVPISNHLYFYWYRQILGQKVEFLVSFYNNEISEKSEIFDDQFSVERPDGSNFTLKIRSTKLEDSAMYFCASSELAGGVDEQFFGPGTRLTVL.